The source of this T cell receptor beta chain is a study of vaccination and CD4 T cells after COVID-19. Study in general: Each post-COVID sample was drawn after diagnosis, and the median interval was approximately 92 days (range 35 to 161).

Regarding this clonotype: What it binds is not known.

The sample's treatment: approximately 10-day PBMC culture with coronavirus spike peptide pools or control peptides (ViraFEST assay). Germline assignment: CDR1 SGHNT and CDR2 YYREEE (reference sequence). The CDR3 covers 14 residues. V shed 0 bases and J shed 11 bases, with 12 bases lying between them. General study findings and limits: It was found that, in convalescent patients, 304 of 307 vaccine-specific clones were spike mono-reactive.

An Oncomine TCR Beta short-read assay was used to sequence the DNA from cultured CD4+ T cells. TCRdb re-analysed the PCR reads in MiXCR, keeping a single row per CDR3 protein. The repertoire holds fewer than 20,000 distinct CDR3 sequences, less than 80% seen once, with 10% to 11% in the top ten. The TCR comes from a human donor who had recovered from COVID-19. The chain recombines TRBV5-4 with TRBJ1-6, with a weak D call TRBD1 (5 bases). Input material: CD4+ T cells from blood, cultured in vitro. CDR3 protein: CASSLGGSGPPLHF. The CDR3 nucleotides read TGTGCCAGCAGCTTGGGGGGGAGTGGGCCACCCCTCCACTTT.